This T cell receptor (beta chain) derives from a study of T-cell memory formation after mild COVID-19. This clonotype was counted only a few times. Its antigen is not identified. Trimming cost V 5 bases and J 4 bases, with 15 bases left between them. The CDR3 is made up of 15 amino acids. The germline gives CDR1 MNHEY, CDR2 SVGEGT. One entry per CDR3 protein, called by TCRdb with MiXCR from the 5' RACE reads. The sample comprises 450,000 to 700,000 distinct CDR3 sequences, approximately 18% of which are singletons, and 12% rests with the top ten. Study conclusions and caveats: Contracting clones from day 15 to 85 showed balanced CD4/CD8; later expanders favored CD4+.

The receptor's source is an adult woman who had mild COVID-19 (a few samples of this study predate the infection). Cell type and time point are not known. The chain links TRBV6-2 or TRBV6-3 to TRBJ1-5; possibly TRBD1 for D (5 bases). What was sequenced was PBMCs or a T cell subset sorted from them (not recorded which). As DNA, the CDR3 is TGTGCCAGCAGTGGTCGACAGATCCCAAATCAGCCCCAGCATTTT. This gives the protein CASSGRQIPNQPQHF.